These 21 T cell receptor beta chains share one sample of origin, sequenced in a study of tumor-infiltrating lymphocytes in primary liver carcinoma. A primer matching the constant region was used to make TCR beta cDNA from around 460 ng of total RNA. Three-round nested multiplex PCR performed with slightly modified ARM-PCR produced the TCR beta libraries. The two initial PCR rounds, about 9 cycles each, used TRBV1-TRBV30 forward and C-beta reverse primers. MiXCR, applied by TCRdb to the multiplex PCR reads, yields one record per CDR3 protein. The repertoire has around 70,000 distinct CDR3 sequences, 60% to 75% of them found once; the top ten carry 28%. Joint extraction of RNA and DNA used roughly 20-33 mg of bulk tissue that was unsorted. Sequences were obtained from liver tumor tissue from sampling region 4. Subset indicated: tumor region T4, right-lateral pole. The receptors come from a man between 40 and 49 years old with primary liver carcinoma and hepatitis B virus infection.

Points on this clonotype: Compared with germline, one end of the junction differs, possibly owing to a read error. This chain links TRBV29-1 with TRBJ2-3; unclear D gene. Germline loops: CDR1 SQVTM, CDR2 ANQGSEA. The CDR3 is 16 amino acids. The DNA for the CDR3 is TGCAGCGTTGTCCCTTTGTTAGGCAAGGCCACAGATGCGCAGTATTTT. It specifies CSVVPLLGKATDAQYF.

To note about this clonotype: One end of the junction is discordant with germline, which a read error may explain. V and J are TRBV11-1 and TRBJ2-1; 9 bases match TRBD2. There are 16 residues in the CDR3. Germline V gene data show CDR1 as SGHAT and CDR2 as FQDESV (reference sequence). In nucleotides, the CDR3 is TGTGCCAGTAGCCCACGACTGGCGGGAGGGCATAATGAGCACTTCTTC. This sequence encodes CASSPRLAGGHNEHFF.

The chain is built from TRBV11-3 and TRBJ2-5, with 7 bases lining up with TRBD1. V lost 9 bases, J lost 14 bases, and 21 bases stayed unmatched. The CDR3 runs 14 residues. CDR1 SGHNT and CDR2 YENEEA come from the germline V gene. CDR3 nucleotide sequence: TGTGCCAGTAGCCCCGGGACAGCGTATGGTACCCGATACTTC. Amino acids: CASSPGTAYGTRYF.

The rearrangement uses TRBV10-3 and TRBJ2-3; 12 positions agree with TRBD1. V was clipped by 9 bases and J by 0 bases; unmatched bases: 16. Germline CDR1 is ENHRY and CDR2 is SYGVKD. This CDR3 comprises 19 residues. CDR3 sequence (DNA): TGTGCCATAGGTGGCTTACCGGGACAGGGGGCAGCTAGCACAGATACGCAGTATTTT. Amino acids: CAIGGLPGQGAASTDTQYF.

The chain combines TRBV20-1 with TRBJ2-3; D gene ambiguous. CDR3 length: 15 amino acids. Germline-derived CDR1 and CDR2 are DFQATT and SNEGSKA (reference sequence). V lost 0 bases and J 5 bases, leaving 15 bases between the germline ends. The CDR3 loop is CSAREGYPGGDTQYF. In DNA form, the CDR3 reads TGCAGTGCTAGAGAGGGCTATCCGGGTGGAGATACGCAGTATTTT.

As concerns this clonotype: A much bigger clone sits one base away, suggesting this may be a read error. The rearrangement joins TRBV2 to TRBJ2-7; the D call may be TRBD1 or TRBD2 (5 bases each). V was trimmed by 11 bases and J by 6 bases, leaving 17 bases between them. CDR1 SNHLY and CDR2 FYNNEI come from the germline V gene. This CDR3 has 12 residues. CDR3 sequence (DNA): TGTGCCCGAGGGGAGTCCTTCGCCGAGCAGTACTTC. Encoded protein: CARGESFAEQYF.

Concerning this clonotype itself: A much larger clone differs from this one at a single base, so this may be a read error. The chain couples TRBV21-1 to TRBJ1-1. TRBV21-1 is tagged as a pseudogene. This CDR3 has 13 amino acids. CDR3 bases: TGTGCCAGCAGAAAACAAATGAACACTGAAGCTTACTTT. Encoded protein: CASRKQMNTEAYF.

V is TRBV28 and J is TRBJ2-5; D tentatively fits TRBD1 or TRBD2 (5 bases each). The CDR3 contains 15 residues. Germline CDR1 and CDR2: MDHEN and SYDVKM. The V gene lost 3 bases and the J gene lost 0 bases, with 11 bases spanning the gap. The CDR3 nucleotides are TGTGCCAGCAGTTTGGGGGTGGTCTACCAAGAGACCCAGTACTTC. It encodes CASSLGVVYQETQYF.

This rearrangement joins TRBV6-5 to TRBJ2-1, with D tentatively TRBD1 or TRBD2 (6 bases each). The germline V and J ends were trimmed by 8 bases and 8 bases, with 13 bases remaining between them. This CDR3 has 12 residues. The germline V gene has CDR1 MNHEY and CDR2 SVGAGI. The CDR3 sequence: CASEGGHYEQFF. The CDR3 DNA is TGTGCCAGCGAGGGGGGACACTATGAGCAGTTCTTC.

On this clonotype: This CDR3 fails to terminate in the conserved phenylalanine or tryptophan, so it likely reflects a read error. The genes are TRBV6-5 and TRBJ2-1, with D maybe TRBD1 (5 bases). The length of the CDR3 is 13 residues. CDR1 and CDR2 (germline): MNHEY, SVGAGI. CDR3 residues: CASTRQGYNEQFL. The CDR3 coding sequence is TGTGCTAGCACCCGGCAGGGTTACAATGAGCAGTTCTTA.

DNA of the CDR3: TGTGCCAGCAGCTACGGGTCGCTTAGCACAGATACGCAGTATTTT. Translating gives CASSYGSLSTDTQYF. This chain connects TRBV7-3 to TRBJ2-3; D unresolved. Germline V gene sequence: CDR1 SGHTA, CDR2 FQGTGA. Trimming took off 4 bases at V and 0 bases at J, with 11 bases between the two ends. The CDR3 runs to 15 residues.

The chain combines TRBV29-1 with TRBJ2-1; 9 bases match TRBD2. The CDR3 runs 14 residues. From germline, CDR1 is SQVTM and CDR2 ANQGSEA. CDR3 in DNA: TGCGGTGTCCTCAAAGCGGGAGGACCAAATGAGCAGTTCTTC. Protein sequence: CGVLKAGGPNEQFF.

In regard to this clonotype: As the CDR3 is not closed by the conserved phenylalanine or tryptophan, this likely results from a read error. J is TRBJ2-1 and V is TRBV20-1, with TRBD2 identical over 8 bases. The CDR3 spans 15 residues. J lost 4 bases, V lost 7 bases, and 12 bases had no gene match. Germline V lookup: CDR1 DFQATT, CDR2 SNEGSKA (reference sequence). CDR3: CSVKGSGRIYNEQFL. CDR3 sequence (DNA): TGCAGTGTCAAGGGGAGCGGGAGAATATACAATGAGCAGTTCTTA.

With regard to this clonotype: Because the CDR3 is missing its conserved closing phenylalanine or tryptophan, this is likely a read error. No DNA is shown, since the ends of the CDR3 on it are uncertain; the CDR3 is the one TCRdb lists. The CDR3 region is CASTRQGYNERFL. This chain connects TRBV6-5 to TRBJ2-1; the D call in the table, TRBD1, was not verified against the DNA. Counting both end residues, the CDR3 totals 13 amino acids. Germline assignment: CDR1 MNHEY and CDR2 SVGAGI.

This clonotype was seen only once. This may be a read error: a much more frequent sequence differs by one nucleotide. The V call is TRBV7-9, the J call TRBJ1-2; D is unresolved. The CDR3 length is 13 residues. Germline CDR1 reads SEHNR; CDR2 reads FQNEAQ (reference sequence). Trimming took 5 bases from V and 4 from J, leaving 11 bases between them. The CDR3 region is CASSHTTAYGYTF. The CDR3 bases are TGTGCCAGCAGCCATACAACAGCCTATGGCTACACCTTC.

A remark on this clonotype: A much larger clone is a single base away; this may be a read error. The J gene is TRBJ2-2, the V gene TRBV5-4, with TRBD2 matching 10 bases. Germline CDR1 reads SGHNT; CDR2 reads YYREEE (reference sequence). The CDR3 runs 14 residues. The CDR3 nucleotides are TGTGCCAGCAGCTTAACTAGCGGGACCGGGGAGCTGTGTTTT. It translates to CASSLTSGTGELCF. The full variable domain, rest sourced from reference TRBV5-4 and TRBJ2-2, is ETGVTQSPTHLIKTRGQQVTLRCSSQSGHNTVSWYQQALGQGPQFIFQYYREEENGRGNFPPRFSGLQFPNYSSELNVNALELDDSALYLCASSLTSGTGELCFGEGSRLTVL.

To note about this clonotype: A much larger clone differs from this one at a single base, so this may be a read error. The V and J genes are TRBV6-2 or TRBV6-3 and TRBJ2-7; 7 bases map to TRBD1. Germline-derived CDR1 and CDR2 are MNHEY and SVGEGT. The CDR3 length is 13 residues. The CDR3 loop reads CVSKDQGAYEQYF. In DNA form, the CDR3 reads TGTGTCAGCAAGGACCAGGGGGCCTACGAGCAGTACTTC.

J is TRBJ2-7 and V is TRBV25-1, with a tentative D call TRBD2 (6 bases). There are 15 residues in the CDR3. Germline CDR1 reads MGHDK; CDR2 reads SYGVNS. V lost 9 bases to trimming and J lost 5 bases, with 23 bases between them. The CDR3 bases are TGTGCCAGTACTGACGCCCGTGGAGGGAGCAACGAGCAGTACTTC. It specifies CASTDARGGSNEQYF.

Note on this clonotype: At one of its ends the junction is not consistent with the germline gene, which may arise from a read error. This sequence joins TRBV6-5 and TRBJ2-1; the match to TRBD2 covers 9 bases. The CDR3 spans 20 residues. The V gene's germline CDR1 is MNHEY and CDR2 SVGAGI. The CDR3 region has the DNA TGTGCCAGCTGTTACTCGATAGTACGCCTAGCGGGACGAAAGTATGATGAGCAGTTCTTC. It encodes CASCYSIVRLAGRKYDEQFF.

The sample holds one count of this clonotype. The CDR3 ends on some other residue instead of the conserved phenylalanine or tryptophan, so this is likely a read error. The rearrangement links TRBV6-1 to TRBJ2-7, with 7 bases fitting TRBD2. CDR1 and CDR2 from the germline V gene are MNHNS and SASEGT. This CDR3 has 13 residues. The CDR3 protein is CASRRRGDYEQYY. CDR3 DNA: TGTGCTAGCAGAAGACGGGGGGATTATGAGCAGTACTAC.

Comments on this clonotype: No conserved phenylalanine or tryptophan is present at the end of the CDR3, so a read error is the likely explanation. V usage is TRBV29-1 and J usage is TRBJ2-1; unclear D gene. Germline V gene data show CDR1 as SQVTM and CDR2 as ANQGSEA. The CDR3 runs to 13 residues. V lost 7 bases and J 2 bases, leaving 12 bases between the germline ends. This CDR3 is CSAHGGTYNEQFS. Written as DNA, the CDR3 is TGCAGCGCCCATGGCGGTACCTACAATGAGCAGTTCTCC.